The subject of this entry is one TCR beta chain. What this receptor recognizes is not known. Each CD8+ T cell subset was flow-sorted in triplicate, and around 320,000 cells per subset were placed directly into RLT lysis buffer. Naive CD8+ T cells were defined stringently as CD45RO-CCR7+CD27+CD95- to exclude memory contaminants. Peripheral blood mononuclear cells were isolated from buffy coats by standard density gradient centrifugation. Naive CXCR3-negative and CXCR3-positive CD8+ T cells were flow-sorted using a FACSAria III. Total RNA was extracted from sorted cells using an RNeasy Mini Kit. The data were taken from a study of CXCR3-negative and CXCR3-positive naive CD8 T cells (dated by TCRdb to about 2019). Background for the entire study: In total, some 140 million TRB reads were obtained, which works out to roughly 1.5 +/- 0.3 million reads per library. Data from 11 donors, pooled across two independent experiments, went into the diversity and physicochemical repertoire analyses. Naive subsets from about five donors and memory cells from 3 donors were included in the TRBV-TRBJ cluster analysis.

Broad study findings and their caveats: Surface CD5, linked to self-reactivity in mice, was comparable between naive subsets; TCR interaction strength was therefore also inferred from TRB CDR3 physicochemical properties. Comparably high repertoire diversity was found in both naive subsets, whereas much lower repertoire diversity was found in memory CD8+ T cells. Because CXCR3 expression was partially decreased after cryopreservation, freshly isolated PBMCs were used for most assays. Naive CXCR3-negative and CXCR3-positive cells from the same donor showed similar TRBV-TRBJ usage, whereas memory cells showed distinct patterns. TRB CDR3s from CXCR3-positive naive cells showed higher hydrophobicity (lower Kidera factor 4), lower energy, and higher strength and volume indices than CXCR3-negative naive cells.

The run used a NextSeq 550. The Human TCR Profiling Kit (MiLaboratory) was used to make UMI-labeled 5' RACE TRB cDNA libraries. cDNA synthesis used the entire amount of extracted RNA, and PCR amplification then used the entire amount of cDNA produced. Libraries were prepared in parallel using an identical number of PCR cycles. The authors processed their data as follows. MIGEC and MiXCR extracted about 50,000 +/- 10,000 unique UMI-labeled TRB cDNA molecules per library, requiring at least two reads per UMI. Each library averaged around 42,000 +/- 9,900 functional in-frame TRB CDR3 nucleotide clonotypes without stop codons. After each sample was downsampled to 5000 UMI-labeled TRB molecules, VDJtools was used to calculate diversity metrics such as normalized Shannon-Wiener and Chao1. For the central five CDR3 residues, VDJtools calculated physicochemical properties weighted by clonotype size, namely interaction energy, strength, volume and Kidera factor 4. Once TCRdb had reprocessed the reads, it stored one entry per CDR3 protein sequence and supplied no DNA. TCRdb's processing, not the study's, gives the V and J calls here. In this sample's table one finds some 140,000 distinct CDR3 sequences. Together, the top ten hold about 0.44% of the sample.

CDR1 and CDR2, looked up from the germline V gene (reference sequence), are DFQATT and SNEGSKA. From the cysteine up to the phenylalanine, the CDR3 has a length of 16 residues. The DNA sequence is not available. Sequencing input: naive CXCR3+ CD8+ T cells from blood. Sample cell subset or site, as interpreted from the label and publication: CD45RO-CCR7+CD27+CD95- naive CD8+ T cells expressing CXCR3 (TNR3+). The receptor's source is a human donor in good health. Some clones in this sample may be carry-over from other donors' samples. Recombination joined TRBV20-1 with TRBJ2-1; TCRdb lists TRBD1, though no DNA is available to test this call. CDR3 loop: CSARDLAGIGYNEQFF.